Described below is a single T cell receptor beta chain sequence and its context. The data were obtained in a study of blood T cell repertoires in COVID-19. The V and J ends lost 6 bases and 4 bases, in that order; junction bases with no gene match: 25. The CDR3 runs 21 residues. The germline V gene has CDR1 MNHNY and CDR2 SVGAGI (reference sequence). Method: immunoSEQ multiplex PCR; TCRdb's copy keeps in-frame clones and lacks some. The table shows 81,000 or so clones, with 85% occurring only once. The source of this sequence is a woman in her seventies with active or convalescent COVID-19. The chain couples TRBV6-6 to TRBJ2-3, with 10 bases matching TRBD2. Sequencing input: peripheral blood. DNA for the CDR3: TGTGCCAGCAGCCGCCATACATTGACTAGCGGGCCCTCGTTAGGGGCAGATACGCAGTATTTT. Translation gives CASSRHTLTSGPSLGADTQYF.